The clone carrying this TCR beta chain was seen a few times. No antigen is known for it. This sample is drawn from a study of blood T cells in healthy people across ages. Study summary: About one barcoded beta molecule was captured per two T cells (by template switching).

Extractions gave at least 6 micrograms of total RNA per sample. Primed by a sample-barcoded 5' primer and a J-beta primer mix, a second PCR proceeded for about 7 to 12 cycles. Through a template-switch adaptor with 12 random nucleotides, each cDNA molecule received a tag. TCRdb processed the 5' RACE reads anew with MiXCR; each CDR3 protein has one entry. This sample carries 550,000 to 600,000 distinct CDR3 sequences, 27% of them seen once, and the ten largest clones take roughly 20%. Findings and caveats of the study: Comparison with aged donors showed that long-lived donors had more naive CD4+ cells and higher diversity.

CDR3 size: 13 residues. Trimming removed 7 bases at V and 6 bases at J, with 16 bases between. Per the germline V gene, CDR1 is SQVTM and CDR2 is ANQGSEA. This TCR derives from a woman aged 70-85 years in good health. Sequencing was done on a sample of blood. V is TRBV29-1 and J is TRBJ2-4; a possible D gene is TRBD2 (6 bases). The CDR3 here is CSARWGDGNIQYF. The CDR3 DNA reads as TGCAGCGCCCGCTGGGGGGATGGAAACATTCAGTACTTC.